This entry concerns a single TCR beta chain. The CDR3 has 17 amino acids. Trimming left V 5 bases short and J 3 bases short, with 22 bases between. The V gene's germline CDR1 is MDHEN and CDR2 SYDVKM. The data were taken from a study of shared clonotypes between healthy human individuals. Assay used: immunoSEQ multiplex PCR; TCRdb lists only in-frame clones, some missing. The sample contains a few million clones, approximately 96% of which appear only once. The TCR originated in a man aged 18 to 29 in good health. Material: naive CD4+ T cells sorted from blood. Described subset: CD45RA+ positively selected. The rearrangement uses TRBV28 and TRBJ1-1; D ambiguous. DNA for the CDR3: TGTGCCAGCAGTCCCTTTTTATGGGTGGCTCAGGACACTGAAGCTTTCTTT. Its protein is CASSPFLWVAQDTEAFF.